Following are 6 T cell receptor beta chains from one sample sequenced in a study of cytomegalovirus exposure and HLA in healthy donors. PCR was performed using 60 Vbeta and 13 Jbeta primers. Measured with immunoSEQ multiplex PCR; TCRdb has only the in-frame clones, and not every one. The profile covers fewer than 250,000 clones, with roughly three quarters appearing a single time and roughly 1.5% taken by the ten largest. The specimen was PBMCs. All receptors derive from a woman aged 18-29 years in good health and CMV-seronegative.

The chain couples TRBV9 to TRBJ2-3; the match to TRBD2 covers 7 bases. CDR3 length equals 16 residues. The germline gives CDR1 SGDLS, CDR2 YYNGEE. After removal of 1 base from V and 2 bases from J, the junction contained 7 bases not matched to a gene. The CDR3 region is CASSVSGGENTDTQYF. CDR3 sequence (DNA): TGTGCCAGCAGCGTATCGGGGGGTGAGAACACAGATACGCAGTATTTT.

This chain uses TRBV6-1 with TRBJ1-2; no clear D gene. The CDR3 has 15 amino acids. CDR1 is MNHNS and CDR2 is SASEGT in the germline V gene. V was trimmed by 2 bases and J by 3 bases, leaving 13 bases between them. The CDR3 loop reads CASSERRRIDYGYTF. For the CDR3, the DNA is TGTGCCAGCAGTGAACGGAGGCGGATAGACTATGGCTACACCTTC.

The CDR3 spells CAIRRGGLQTTSTDTQYF. The CDR3 DNA reads TGTGCCATCAGACGCGGCGGGCTGCAGACGACTAGCACAGATACGCAGTATTTT. This chain uses TRBV10-3 with TRBJ2-3; tentatively, D is TRBD2 (5 bases). The CDR3 extends over 18 amino acids. Germline loops: CDR1 ENHRY, CDR2 SYGVKD. The V and J ends lost 6 bases and 0 bases respectively, with 22 bases between them.

This CDR3 reads CASSSDRAYGYTF. The CDR3, as DNA: TGTGCCAGCAGTTCGGACAGGGCCTATGGCTACACCTTC. The chain is built from TRBV28 and TRBJ1-2; TRBD1 matches 8 bases. Germline CDR1 reads MDHEN; CDR2 reads SYDVKM. The length of the CDR3 is 13 residues. V shed 4 bases, J shed 4 bases, and the junction held 2 bases outside the gene matches.

This chain links TRBV5-1 with TRBJ2-3; tentative D call: TRBD2 (6 bases). Trimming took off 0 bases at V and 3 bases at J, with 17 bases between the two ends. The germline V gene encodes CDR1 SGHRS and CDR2 YFSETQ. The CDR3 spans 17 residues. CDR3 residues: CASSLALTGVGTDTQYF. The DNA of the CDR3 is TGCGCCAGCAGCTTGGCCCTTACGGGAGTGGGGACAGATACGCAGTATTTT.

The chain carries TRBV28 and TRBJ1-3; possible D gene TRBD1, 5 bases. The CDR3 is made up of 17 amino acids. V gave up 5 bases and J gave up 0 bases, with 17 bases separating them. Germline V gene sequence: CDR1 MDHEN, CDR2 SYDVKM. CDR3 amino acids: CASSRGGGARSGNTIYF. The CDR3 DNA follows: TGTGCCAGCAGTCGTGGTGGAGGGGCCCGCTCTGGAAACACCATATATTTT.